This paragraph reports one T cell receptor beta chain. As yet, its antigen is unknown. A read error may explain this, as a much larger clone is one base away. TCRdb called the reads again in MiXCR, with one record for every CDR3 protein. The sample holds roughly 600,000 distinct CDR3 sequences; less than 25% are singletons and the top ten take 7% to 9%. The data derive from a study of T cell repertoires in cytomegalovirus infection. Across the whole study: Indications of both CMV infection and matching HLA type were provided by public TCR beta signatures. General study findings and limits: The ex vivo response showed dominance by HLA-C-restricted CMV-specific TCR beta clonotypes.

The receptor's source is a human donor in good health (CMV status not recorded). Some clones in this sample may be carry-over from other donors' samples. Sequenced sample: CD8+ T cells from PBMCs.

The CDR3 DNA sequence: TGTGCCAGCAGTACGGGACGGAGGCCGAACGCTGAAGCTTTCTTT. This gives the protein CASSTGRRPNAEAFF. V is TRBV12-3 or TRBV12-4 and J is TRBJ1-1; D is perhaps TRBD1 (5 bases). The CDR3 totals 15 residues.